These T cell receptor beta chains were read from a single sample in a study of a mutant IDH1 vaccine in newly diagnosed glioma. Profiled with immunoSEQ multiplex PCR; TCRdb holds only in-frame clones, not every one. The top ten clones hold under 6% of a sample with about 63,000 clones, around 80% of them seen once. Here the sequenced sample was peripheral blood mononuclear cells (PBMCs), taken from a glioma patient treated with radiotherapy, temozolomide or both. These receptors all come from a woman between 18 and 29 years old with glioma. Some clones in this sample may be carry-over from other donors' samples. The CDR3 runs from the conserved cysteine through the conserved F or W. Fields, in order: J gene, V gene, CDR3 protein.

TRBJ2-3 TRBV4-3 CASSQEDRGTDTQYF
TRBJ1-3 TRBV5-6 CASSPTGGTGGNTIYF
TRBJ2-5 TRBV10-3 CAISGGVTMRQETQYF
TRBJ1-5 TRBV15 CATSRDLGGLGSNQPQHF
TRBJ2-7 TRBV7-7 CAIGRGVGEQYF
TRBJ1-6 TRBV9 CASSVGPAVTGSPLHF
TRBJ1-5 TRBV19 CASTTPFGDSSHQPQHF
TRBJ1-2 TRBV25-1 CASSPPGDRVHGYTF
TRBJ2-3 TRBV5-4 CASTPNGGTDTQYF
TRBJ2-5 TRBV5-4 CASSLGTSGSGETQYF
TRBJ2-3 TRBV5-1 CASSPWRARDSSTDTQYF
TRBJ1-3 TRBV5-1 CASSPLYSGNTIYF
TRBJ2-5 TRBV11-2 CASSLGPQHQETQYF
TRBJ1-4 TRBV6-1 CASSEDLGDEKLFF
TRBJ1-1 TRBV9 CASSVAGGGTEAFF
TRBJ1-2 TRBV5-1 CASSLAALDYGYTF
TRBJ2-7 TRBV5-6 CASSVVGGSEQYF
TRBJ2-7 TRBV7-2 CASSLEVTSGYEQYF